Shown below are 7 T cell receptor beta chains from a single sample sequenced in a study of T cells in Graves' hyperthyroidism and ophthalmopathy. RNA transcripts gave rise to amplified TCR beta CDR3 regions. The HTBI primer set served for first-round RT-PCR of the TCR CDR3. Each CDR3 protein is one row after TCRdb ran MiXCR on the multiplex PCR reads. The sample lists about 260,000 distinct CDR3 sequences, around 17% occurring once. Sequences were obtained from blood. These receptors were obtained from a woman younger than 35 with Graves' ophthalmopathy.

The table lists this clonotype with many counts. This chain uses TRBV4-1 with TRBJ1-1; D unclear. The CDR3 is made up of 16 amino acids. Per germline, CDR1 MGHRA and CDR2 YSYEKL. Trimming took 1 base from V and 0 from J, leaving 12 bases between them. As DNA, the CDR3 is TGCGCCAGCAGCCAAGCTACGGGCTACATGAACACTGAAGCTTTCTTT. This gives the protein CASSQATGYMNTEAFF.

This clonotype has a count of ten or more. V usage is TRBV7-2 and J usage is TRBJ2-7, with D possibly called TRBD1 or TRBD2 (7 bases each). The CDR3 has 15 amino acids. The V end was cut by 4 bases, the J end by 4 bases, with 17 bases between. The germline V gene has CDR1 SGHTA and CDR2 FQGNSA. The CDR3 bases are TGTGCCAGCAGCTCCAGGGGGGGGGCGTTTTACGAGCAGTACTTC. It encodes CASSSRGGAFYEQYF. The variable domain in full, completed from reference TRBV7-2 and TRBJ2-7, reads GAGVSQSPSNKVTEKGKDVELRCDPISGHTALYWYRQSLGQGLEFLIYFQGNSAPDKSGLPSDRFSAERTGGSVSTLTIQRTQQEDSAVYLCASSSRGGAFYEQYFGPGTRLTVT.

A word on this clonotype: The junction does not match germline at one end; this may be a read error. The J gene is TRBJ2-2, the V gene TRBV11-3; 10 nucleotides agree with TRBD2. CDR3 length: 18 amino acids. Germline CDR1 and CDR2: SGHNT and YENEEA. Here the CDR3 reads CASSLDPLAGVNTGKLFF. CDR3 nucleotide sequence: TGTGCCAGCAGCTTAGATCCCCTAGCGGGGGTGAACACCGGGAAGCTGTTTTTT.

CDR3 residues: CASSTSINPGTGSFGYTF. The CDR3 nucleotides are TGTGCCAGCAGTACATCGATCAATCCCGGGACAGGGTCCTTTGGCTACACCTTC. The chain combines TRBV27 with TRBJ1-2, with 9 bases lining up with TRBD1. V shed 5 bases, J shed 7 bases, and the junction held 20 bases outside the gene matches. The CDR3 totals 18 residues. Germline assignment: CDR1 MNHEY and CDR2 SMNVEV (reference sequence).

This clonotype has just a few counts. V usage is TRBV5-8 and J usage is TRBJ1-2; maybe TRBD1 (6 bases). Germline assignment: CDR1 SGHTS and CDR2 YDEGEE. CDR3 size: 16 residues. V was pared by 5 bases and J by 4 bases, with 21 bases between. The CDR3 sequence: CASSSRNEQGLYGYTF. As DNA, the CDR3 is TGTGCCAGCAGTTCTAGAAACGAACAGGGCCTCTATGGCTACACCTTC.

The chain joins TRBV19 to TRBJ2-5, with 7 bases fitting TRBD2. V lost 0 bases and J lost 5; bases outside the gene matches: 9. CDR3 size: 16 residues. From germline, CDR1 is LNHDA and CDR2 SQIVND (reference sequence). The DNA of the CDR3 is TGTGCCAGTAGTATAGAGCCAGCGGGGAGCTGGGAGACCCAGTACTTC. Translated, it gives CASSIEPAGSWETQYF. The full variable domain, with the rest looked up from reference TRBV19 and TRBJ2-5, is DGGITQSPKYLFRKEGQNVTLSCEQNLNHDAMYWYRQDPGQGLRLIYYSQIVNDFQKGDIAEGYSVSREKKESFPLTVTSAQKNPTAFYLCASSIEPAGSWETQYFGPGTRLLVL.

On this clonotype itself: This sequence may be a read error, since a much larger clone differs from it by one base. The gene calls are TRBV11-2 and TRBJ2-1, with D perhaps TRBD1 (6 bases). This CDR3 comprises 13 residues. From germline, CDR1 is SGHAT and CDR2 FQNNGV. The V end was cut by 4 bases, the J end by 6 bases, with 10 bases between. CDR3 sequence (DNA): TGTGCCAGCAGCTACGGGACATTCAATGAGCAGTTCTTC. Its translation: CASSYGTFNEQFF.